This T cell receptor beta chain was documented in a study of cytomegalovirus exposure and HLA in healthy donors. The primer mix had 60 Vbeta and 13 Jbeta primers. The protocol was immunoSEQ multiplex PCR, while the TCRdb copy is restricted to in-frame clones and leaves out a portion. Its table records some 80,000 clones. The CDR3 totals 14 residues. V lost 2 bases, J lost 7 bases, and 12 bases lay in between. Germline V lookup: CDR1 SGHDT, CDR2 YYEEEE. This sequence joins TRBV5-6 and TRBJ1-4; possibly TRBD1 for D (5 bases). The clonotype originates from a man aged 45 to 65 in good health and CMV-seropositive. Specimen: PBMCs. The CDR3: CASSLQAISEKLFF. The CDR3 DNA is TGTGCCAGCAGCTTACAGGCCATAAGTGAAAAACTGTTTTTT.